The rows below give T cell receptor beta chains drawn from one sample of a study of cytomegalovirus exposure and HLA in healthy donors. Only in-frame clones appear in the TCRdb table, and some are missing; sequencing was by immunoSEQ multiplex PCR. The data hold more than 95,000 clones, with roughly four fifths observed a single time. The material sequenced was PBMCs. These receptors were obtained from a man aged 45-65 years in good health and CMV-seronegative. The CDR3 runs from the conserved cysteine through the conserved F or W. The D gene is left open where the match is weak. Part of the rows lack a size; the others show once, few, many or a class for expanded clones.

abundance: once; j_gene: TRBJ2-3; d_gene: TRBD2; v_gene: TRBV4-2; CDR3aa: CASSQVASGSADTQYF; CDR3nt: TGTGCCAGCAGCCAAGTCGCTAGCGGGTCAGCAGATACGCAGTATTTT
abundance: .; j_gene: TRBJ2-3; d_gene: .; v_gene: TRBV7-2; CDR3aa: CASSRLSTDTQYF; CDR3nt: TGTGCCAGCAGCCGTCTAAGCACAGATACGCAGTATTTT
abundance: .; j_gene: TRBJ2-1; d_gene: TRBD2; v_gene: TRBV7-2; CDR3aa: CASSALRSGGTNEQFF; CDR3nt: TGTGCCAGCAGCGCCCTGCGCAGCGGGGGGACTAATGAGCAGTTCTTC
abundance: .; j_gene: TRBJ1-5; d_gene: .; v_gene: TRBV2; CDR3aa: CASRREPYQPQHF; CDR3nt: TGTGCCAGCCGGCGGGAGCCATATCAGCCCCAGCATTTT
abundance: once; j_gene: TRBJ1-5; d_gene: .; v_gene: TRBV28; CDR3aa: CASIDSVLNQPQHF; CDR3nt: TGTGCCAGTATCGACAGCGTCCTCAATCAGCCCCAGCATTTT
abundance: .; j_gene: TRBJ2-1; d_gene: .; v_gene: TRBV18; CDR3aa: CASSPGPTEQFF; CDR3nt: TGTGCCAGCTCACCAGGGCCAACTGAGCAGTTCTTC
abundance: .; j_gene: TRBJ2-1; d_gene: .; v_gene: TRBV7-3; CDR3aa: CASSFGEYNEQFF; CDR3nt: TGTGCCAGCAGCTTCGGGGAGTACAATGAGCAGTTCTTC
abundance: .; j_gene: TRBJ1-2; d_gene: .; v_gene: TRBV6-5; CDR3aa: CASGPDKTNYGYTF; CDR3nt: TGTGCCAGCGGGCCGGATAAAACTAACTATGGCTACACCTTC
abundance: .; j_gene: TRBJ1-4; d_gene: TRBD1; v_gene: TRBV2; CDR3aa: CASSGQGRKLFF; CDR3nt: TGTGCCAGCAGTGGACAGGGACGTAAACTGTTTTTT
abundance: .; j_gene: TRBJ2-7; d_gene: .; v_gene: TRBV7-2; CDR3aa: CASSAAGISYEQYF; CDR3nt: TGTGCCAGCAGCGCCGCCGGGATCTCCTACGAGCAGTACTTC
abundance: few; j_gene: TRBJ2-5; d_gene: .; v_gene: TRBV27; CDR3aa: CASSSFGLTWTQYF; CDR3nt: TGTGCCAGCAGTTCTTTCGGACTGACATGGACCCAGTACTTC
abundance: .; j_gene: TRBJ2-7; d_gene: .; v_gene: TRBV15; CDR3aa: CATSALADEQYF; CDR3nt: TGTGCCACCAGCGCCCTAGCAGACGAGCAGTACTTC
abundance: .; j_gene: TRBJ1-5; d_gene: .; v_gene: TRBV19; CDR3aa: CASSAQVNSNQPQHF; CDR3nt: TGTGCCAGTAGTGCGCAGGTAAATAGCAATCAGCCCCAGCATTTT
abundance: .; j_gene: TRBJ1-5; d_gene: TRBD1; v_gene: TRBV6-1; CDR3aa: CASSGTGRNQPQHF; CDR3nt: TGTGCCAGCAGTGGGACAGGACGCAATCAGCCCCAGCATTTT
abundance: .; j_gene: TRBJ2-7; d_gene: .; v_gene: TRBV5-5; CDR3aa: CASSLYGDSYEQYF; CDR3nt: TGTGCCAGCAGCTTGTACGGGGATAGTTACGAGCAGTACTTC
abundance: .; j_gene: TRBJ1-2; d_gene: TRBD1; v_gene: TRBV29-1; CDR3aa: CSVDRTGNGYTF; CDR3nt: TGCAGCGTTGACCGGACAGGGAATGGCTACACCTTC
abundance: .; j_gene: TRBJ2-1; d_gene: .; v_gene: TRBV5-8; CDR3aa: CASSPTQFRSYNEQFF; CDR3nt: TGTGCCAGCAGCCCGACACAGTTTCGGTCCTACAATGAGCAGTTCTTC
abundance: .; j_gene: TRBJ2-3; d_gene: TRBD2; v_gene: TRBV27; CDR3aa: CASYGGSGGYTDTQYF; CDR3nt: TGTGCCAGCTACGGGGGTAGCGGGGGGTACACAGATACGCAGTATTTT
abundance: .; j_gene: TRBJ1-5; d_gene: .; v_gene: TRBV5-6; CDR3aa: CASSFSPKTNQPQHF; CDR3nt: TGTGCCAGCAGCTTTTCCCCCAAAACAAACCAGCCCCAGCATTTT
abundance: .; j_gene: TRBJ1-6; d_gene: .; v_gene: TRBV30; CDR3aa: CAWAQGDNSPLHF; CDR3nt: TGTGCCTGGGCCCAGGGTGATAATTCACCCCTCCACTTT
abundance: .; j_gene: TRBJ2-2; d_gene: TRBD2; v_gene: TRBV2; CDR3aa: CASSRLAGDTGELFF; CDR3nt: TGTGCCAGCAGTCGACTAGCGGGAGACACCGGGGAGCTGTTTTTT
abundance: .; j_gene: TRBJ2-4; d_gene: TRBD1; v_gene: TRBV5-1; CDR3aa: CASSLGTGRFIAKNIQYF; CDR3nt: TGCGCCAGCAGCTTAGGGACAGGGCGATTTATAGCCAAAAACATTCAGTACTTC
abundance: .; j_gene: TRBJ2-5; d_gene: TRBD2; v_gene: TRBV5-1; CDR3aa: CASSGTSGGAETQYF; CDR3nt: TGCGCCAGCAGCGGGACTAGCGGGGGGGCCGAGACCCAGTACTTC
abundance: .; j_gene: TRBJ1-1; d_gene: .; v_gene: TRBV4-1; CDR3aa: CASSQGWGGDTEAFF; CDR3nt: TGCGCCAGCAGCCAAGGTTGGGGGGGGGACACTGAAGCTTTCTTT
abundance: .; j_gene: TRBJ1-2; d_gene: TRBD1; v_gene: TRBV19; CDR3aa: CASSIPGGHYGYTF; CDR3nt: TGTGCCAGTAGTATTCCAGGGGGCCACTATGGCTACACCTTC
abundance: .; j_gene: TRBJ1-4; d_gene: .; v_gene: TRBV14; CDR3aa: CASSQDSPGREEKLFF; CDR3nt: TGTGCCAGCAGCCAAGATAGTCCAGGACGGGAGGAAAAACTGTTTTTT
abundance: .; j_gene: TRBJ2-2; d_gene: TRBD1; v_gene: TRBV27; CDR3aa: CASSRQGASGELFF; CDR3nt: TGTGCCAGCAGCCGACAGGGGGCATCCGGGGAGCTGTTTTTT
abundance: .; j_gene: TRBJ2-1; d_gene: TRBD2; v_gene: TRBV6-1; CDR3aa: CASSARTSGNNEQFF; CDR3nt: TGTGCCAGCAGTGCCCGGACTAGCGGGAACAATGAGCAGTTCTTC
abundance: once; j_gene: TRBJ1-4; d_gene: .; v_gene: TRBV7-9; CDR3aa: CASSIGRQGPPTNEKLFF; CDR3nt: TGTGCCAGCAGCATTGGTCGTCAGGGGCCACCAACTAATGAAAAACTGTTTTTT
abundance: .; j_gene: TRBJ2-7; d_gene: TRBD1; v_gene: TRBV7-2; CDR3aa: CASSSGQGSYEQYF; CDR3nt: TGTGCCAGCAGCTCGGGACAGGGTTCCTACGAGCAGTACTTC
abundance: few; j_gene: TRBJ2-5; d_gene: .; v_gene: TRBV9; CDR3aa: CASSLTDGQETQYF; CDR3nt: TGTGCCAGCAGCCTAACCGACGGGCAAGAGACCCAGTACTTC